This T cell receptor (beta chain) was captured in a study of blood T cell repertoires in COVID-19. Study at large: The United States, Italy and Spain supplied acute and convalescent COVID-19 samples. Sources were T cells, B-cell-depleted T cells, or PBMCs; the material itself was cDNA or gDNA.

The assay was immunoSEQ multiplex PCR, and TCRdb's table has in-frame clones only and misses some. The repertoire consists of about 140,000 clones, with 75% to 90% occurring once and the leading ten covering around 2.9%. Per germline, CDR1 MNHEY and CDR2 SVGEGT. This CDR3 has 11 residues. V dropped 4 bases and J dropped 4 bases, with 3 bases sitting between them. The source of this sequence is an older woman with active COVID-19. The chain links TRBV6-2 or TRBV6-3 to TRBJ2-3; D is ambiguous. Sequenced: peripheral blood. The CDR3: CASSSADTQYF. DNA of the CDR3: TGTGCCAGCAGTTCGGCAGATACGCAGTATTTT.